The clone carrying this T cell receptor (beta chain) was counted between two and nine times. Its target is not known. Library construction for TCR beta used iRepertoire HTBI primers and Arm-PCR of CDR3 regions. TCRdb called the multiplex PCR reads again in MiXCR, with one record for every CDR3 protein. This table has about 520,000 distinct CDR3 sequences, around 12% appearing once. Trimming cost V 6 bases and J 9 bases; bases outside gene matches: 10. The germline V gene encodes CDR1 MNHEY and CDR2 SMNVEV (reference sequence). The length of the CDR3 is 16 residues. The time point was: newly diagnosed GD, antithyroid drugs for less than 3 months. From RNA extracted from PBMCs, the TCR library was made. The data derive from a study of regulatory T cells in long-lasting Graves disease. The overall study: The antithyroid drugs taken by newly diagnosed Graves' patients had been used for under 3 months. The study's findings and limits: With persistent disease, TRBV28, TRBJ1-2 and TRBJ2-5 were the favored segments.

This sample was also put to use in a study of T cells in Graves' hyperthyroidism and ophthalmopathy. That publication notes: Among clonotypes expanded in thyroid above 0.001, most were also found in blood. For ophthalmopathy, model prediction preceded onset by a median roughly 6.3 months.

The rearrangement uses TRBV27 and TRBJ2-1; 14 bases align to TRBD2. The material sequenced was peripheral blood mononuclear cells (PBMCs), taken at new diagnosis, from a patient treated with antithyroid drugs. This TCR derives from a woman between 25 and 40 years old with Graves disease. The CDR3 region is CASSPGTSGSSSEQFF. As DNA, the CDR3 is TGTGCCAGCAGCCCCGGGACTAGCGGGAGTTCGTCTGAGCAGTTCTTC.